This TCR beta chain was retrieved from a study of cytomegalovirus exposure and HLA in healthy donors. Remarks on this clone: As yet, its antigen is unknown.

General study results and limits: Analysis was carried out at a later point, and it linked a missense DCLRE1C variant to TCR beta V- and J-gene trimming.

This PCR relied on a set of 60 Vbeta primers and 13 Jbeta primers. The data were produced by immunoSEQ multiplex PCR, yet TCRdb's version contains in-frame clones alone and is incomplete. Here the sample spans about 170,000 clones, more than 75% being singletons. Per the germline V gene, CDR1 is SGHTA and CDR2 is FQGNSA. Trimming removed 1 base from V and 7 bases from J; junction bases left unmatched: 2. The CDR3 is 14 residues long. The sample was PBMCs. The sequence was collected from a young man in good health and CMV-seropositive. The rearrangement links TRBV7-2 to TRBJ1-5, with 9 positions matching TRBD1. The CDR3 protein is CASSLGQGGQPQHF. The CDR3 DNA reads TGTGCCAGCAGCTTAGGACAGGGGGGACAGCCCCAGCATTTT.